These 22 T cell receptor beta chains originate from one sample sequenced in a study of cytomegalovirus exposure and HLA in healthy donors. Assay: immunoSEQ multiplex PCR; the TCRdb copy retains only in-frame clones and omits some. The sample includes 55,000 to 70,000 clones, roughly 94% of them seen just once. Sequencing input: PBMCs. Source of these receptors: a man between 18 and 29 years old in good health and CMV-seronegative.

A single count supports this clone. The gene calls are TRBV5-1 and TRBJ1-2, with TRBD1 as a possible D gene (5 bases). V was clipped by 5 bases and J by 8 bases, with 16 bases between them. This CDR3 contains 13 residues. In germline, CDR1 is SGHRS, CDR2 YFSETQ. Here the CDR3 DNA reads TGCGCCAGCAGGGACATGGTGGATAACGGCTACACCTTC. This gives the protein CASRDMVDNGYTF.

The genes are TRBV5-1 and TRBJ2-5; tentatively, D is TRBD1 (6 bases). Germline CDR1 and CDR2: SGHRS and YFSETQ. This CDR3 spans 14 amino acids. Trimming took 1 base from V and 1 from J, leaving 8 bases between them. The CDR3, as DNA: TGCGCCAGCAGCTTGACAGGGACCCAAGAGACCCAGTACTTC. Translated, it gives CASSLTGTQETQYF.

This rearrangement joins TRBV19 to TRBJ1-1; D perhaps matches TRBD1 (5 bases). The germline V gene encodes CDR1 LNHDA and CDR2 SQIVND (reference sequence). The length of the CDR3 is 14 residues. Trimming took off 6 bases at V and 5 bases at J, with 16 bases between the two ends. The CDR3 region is CASRRDWVGTEAFF. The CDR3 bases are TGTGCCAGTAGAAGGGACTGGGTGGGGACTGAAGCTTTCTTT.

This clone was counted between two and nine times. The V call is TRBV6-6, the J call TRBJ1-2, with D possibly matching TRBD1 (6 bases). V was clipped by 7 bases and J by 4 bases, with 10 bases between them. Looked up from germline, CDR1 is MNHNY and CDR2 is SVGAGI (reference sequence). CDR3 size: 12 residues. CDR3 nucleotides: TGTGCCAGCATGGACAGCGGCTATGGCTACACCTTC. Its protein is CASMDSGYGYTF.

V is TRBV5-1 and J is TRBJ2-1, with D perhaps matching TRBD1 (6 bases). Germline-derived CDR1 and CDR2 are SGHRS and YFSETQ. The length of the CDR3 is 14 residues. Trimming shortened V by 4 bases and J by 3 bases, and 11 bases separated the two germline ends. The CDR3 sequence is CASSDQGIYNEQFF. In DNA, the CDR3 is TGCGCCAGCAGCGATCAGGGGATCTACAATGAGCAGTTCTTC. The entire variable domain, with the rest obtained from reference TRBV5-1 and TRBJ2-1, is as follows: KAGVTQTPRYLIKTRGQQVTLSCSPISGHRSVSWYQQTPGQGLQFLFEYFSETQRNKGNFPGRFSGRQFSNSRSEMNVSTLELGDSALYLCASSDQGIYNEQFFGPGTRLTVL.

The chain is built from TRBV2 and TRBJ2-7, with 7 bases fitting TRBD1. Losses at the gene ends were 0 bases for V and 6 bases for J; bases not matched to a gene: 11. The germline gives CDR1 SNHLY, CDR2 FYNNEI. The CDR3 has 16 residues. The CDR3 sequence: CASSEASDRARGEQYF. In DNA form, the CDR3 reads TGTGCCAGCAGTGAAGCCTCCGACAGGGCCCGTGGCGAGCAGTACTTC. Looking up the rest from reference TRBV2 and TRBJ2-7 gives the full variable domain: EPEVTQTPSHQVTQMGQEVILRCVPISNHLYFYWYRQILGQKVEFLVSFYNNEISEKSEIFDDQFSVERPDGSNFTLKIRSTKLEDSAMYFCASSEASDRARGEQYFGPGTRLTVT.

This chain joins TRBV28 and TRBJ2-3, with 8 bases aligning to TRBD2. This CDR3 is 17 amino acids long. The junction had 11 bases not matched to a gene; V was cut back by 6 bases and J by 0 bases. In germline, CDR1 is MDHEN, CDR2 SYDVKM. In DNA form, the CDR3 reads TGTGCCAGCAGCTCCGGCCCCCCTAGCGGGAGCACAGATACGCAGTATTTT. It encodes CASSSGPPSGSTDTQYF.

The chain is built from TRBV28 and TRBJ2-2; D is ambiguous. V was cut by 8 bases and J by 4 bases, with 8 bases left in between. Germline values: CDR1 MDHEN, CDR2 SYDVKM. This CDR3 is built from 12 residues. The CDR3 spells CASSRGTGELFF. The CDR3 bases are TGTGCCAGCTCCCGCGGCACCGGGGAGCTGTTTTTT.

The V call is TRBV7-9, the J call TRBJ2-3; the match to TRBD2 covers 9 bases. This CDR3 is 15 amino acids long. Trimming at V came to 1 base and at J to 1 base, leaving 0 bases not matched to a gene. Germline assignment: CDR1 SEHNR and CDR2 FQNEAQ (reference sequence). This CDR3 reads CASSLGTSGTDTQYF. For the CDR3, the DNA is TGTGCCAGCAGCTTAGGGACTAGCGGCACAGATACGCAGTATTTT.

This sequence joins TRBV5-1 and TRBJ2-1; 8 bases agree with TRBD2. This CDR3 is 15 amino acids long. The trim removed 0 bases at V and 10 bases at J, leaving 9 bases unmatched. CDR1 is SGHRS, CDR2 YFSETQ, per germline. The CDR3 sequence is CASSLGREGLTEQFF. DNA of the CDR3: TGCGCCAGCAGCTTGGGACGGGAGGGCCTTACCGAGCAGTTCTTC.

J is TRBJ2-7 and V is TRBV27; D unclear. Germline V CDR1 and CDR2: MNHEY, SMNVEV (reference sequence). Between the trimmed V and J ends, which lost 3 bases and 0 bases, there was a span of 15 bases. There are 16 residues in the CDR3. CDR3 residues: CASSFRQATSSYEQYF. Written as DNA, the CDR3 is TGTGCCAGCAGTTTCCGGCAGGCGACAAGCTCCTACGAGCAGTACTTC.

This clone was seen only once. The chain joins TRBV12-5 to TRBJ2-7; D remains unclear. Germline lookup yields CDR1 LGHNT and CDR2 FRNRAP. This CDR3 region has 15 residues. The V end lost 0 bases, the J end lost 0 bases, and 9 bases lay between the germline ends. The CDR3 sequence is CASGLVVGISYEQYF. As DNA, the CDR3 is TGTGCTAGTGGTTTGGTAGTGGGCATCTCCTACGAGCAGTACTTC. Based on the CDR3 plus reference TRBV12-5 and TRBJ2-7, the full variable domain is DARVTQTPRHKVTEMGQEVTMRCQPILGHNTVFWYRQTMMQGLELLAYFRNRAPLDDSGMPKDRFSAEMPDATLATLKIQPSEPRDSAVYFCASGLVVGISYEQYFGPGTRLTVT.

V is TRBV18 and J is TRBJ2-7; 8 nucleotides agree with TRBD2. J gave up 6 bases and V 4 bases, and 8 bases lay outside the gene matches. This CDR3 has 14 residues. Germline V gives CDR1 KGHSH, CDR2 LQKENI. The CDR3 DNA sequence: TGTGCCAGCTCACTTTACGGGAGGGTGGGCGAGCAGTACTTC. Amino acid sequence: CASSLYGRVGEQYF. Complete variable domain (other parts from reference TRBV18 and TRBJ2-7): NAGVMQNPRHLVRRRGQEARLRCSPMKGHSHVYWYRQLPEEGLKFMVYLQKENIIDESGMPKERFSAEFPKEGPSILRIQQVVRGDSAAYFCASSLYGRVGEQYFGPGTRLTVT.

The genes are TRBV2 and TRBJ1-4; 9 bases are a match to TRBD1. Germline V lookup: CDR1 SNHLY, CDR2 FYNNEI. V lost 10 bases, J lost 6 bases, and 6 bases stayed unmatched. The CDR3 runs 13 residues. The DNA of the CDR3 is TGTGCCACCATGGGACAGGGATATGAAAAACTGTTTTTT. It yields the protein CATMGQGYEKLFF.

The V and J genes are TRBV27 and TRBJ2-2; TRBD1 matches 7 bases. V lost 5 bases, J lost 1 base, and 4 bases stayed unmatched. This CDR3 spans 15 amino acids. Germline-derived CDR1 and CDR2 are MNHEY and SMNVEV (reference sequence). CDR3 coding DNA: TGTGCCAGCAGTATTCACAGGGGGAACACCGGGGAGCTGTTTTTT. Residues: CASSIHRGNTGELFF.

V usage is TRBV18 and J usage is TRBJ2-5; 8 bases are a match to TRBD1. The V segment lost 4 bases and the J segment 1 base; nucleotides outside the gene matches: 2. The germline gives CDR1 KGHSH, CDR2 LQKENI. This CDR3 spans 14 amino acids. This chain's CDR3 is CASSRDRSQETQYF. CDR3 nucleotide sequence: TGTGCCAGCTCACGGGACAGGTCCCAAGAGACCCAGTACTTC.

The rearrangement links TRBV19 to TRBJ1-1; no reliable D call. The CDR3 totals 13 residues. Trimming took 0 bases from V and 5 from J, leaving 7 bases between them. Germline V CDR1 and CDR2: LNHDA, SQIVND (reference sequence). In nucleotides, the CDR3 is TGTGCCAGTAGTATAGAGAGGAGGACTGAAGCTTTCTTT. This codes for CASSIERRTEAFF.

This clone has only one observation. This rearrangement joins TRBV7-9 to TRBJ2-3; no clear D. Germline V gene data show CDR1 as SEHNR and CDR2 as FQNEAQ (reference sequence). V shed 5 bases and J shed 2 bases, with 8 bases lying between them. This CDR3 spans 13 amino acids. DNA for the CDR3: TGTGCCAGCAGCCCCCCTCTCACAGATACGCAGTATTTT. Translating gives CASSPPLTDTQYF.

CDR3 in amino acids: CASSLSGTTTEQYF. CDR3 DNA: TGTGCCAGCAGCCTATCCGGGACAACAACCGAGCAGTACTTC. The chain is built from TRBV7-8 and TRBJ2-7; TRBD1 might be the D (6 bases). The V gene's germline CDR1 is SGHVS and CDR2 FQNEAQ. This CDR3 contains 14 residues. V was pared by 5 bases and J by 6 bases, with 17 bases between.

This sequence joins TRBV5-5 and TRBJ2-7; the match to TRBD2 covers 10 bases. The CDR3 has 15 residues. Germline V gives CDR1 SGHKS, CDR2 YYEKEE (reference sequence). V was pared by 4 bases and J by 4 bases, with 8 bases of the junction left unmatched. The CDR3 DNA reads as TGTGCCAGCAGCCCCCTAGCGGGAGATATTTACGAGCAGTACTTC. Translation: CASSPLAGDIYEQYF.

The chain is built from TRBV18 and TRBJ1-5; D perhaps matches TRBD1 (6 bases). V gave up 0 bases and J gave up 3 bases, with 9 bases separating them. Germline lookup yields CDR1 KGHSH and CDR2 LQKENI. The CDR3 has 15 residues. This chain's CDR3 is CASSPPNRDNQPQHF. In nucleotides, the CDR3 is TGTGCCAGCTCACCACCGAACAGGGACAATCAGCCCCAGCATTTT.

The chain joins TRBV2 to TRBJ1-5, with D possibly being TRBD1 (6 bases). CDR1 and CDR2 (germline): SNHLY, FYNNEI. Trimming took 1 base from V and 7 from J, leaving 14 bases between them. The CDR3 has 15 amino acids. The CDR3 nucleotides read TGTGCCAGCAGTGAAGGTGCAGGGGCTGAGCAGCCCCAGCATTTT. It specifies CASSEGAGAEQPQHF.